This T cell receptor (beta chain) was found in a study of T-cell reconstitution after alpha-beta-depleted transplantation in children. Overall study results and limits: The study reportedly traced alpha-beta T cells about two months after transplant to several hundred expanded graft clones. Among T cells one year after transplant, newly produced cells accounted for most counts and diversity. The origin of high day-60 TCRbeta diversity in some patients lay in surviving recipient T cells and thymic progenitors.

Unique molecular identifiers featured in how the TCRbeta library was prepared. TCRdb passed the PCR reads through MiXCR, listing each CDR3 protein once. The sample consists of roughly 49,000 distinct CDR3 sequences, around 9% of them appearing once. CDR3 length: 18 amino acids. Germline loops: CDR1 LGHDT, CDR2 YNNKEL (reference sequence). On this clonotype: Its antigen is still unknown.

The TCR was taken from a male patient aged 2 to 10 who had a stem cell transplant for chronic granulomatous disease, so the T cells may come from the graft donor. V and J are TRBV3-1 and TRBJ1-5; 8 bases fit TRBD1. Here the sequenced sample was PBMCs, mostly from graft donor cells, taken 60 days after TCRalphabeta/CD19-depleted stem cell transplant. CDR3 in DNA: TGTACCATCAGTCCACAACGGACAGGGAGGGTTACCAATCAGCCCCAGCATTTT. As protein: CTISPQRTGRVTNQPQHF.